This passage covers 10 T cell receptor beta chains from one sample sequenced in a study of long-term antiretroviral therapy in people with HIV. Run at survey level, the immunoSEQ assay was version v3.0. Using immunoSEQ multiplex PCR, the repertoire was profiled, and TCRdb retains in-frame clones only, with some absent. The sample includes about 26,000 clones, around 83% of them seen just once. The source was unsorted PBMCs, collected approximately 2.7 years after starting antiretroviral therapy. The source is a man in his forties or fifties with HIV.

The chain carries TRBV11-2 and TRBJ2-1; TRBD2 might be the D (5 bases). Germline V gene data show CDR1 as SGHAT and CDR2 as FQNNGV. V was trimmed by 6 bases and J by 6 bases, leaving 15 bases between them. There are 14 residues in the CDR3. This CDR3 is CASRPSGAINEQFF. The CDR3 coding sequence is TGTGCCAGCAGACCCAGCGGAGCGATCAATGAGCAGTTCTTC.

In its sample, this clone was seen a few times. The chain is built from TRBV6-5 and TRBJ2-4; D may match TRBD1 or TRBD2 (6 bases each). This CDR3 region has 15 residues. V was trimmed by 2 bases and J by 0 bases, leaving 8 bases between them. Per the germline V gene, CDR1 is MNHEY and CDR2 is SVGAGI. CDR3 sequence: CASSYGGRAKNIQYF. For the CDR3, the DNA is TGTGCCAGCAGTTACGGGGGGCGAGCCAAAAACATTCAGTACTTC.

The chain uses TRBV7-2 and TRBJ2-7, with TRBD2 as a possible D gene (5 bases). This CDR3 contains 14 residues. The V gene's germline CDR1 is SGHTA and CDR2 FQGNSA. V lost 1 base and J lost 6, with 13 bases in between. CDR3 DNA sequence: TGTGCCAGCAGCTTAGAAGGAGCTGCGGGCGAGCAGTACTTC. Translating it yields CASSLEGAAGEQYF.

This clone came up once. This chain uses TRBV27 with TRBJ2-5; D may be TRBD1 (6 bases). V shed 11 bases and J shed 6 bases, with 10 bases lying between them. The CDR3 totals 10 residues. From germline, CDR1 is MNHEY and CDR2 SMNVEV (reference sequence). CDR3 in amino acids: CAGGLQTQYF. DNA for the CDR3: TGTGCCGGGGGCCTGCAGACCCAGTACTTC.

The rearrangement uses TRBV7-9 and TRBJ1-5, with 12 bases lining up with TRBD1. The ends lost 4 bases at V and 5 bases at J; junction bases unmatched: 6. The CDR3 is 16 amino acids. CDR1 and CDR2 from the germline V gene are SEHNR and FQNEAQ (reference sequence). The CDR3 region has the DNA TGTGCCAGCAGCTCGGCGGGACAGGGGGCCTATCAGCCCCAGCATTTT. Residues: CASSSAGQGAYQPQHF.

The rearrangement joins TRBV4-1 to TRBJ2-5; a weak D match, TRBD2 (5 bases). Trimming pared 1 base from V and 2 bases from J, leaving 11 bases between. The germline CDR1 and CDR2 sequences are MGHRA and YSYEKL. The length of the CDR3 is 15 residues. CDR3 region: CASSQGRGLQETQYF. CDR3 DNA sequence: TGCGCCAGCAGCCAAGGGAGAGGGCTGCAAGAGACCCAGTACTTC.

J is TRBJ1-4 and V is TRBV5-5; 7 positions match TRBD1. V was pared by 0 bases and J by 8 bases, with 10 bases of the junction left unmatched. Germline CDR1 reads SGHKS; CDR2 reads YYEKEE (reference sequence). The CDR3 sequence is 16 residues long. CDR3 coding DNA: TGTGCCAGCAGCTTGGAGGACAGGATCAACGGGGAAAAACTGTTTTTT. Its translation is CASSLEDRINGEKLFF.

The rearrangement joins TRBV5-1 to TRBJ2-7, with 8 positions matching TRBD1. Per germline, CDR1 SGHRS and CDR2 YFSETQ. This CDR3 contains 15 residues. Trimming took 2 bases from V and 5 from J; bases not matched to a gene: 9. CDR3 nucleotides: TGCGCCAGCAGCTTTCTGGACAGGGCTCTCAACGAGCAGTACTTC. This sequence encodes CASSFLDRALNEQYF.

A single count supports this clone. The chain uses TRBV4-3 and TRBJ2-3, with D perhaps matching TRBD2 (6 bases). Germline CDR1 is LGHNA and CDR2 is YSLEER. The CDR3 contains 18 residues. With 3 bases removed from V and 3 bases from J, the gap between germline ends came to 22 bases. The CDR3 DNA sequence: TGCGCCAGCAGCCAGGATCCTCCGGGACCGGACTATACAGATACGCAGTATTTT. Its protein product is CASSQDPPGPDYTDTQYF.

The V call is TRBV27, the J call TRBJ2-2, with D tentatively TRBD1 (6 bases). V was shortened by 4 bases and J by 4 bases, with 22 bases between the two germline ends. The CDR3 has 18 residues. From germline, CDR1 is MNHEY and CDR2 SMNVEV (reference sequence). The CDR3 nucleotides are TGTGCCAGCAGTTCGCGGCGGACAGCAAAAGACGGCACCGGGGAGCTGTTTTTT. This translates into CASSSRRTAKDGTGELFF.